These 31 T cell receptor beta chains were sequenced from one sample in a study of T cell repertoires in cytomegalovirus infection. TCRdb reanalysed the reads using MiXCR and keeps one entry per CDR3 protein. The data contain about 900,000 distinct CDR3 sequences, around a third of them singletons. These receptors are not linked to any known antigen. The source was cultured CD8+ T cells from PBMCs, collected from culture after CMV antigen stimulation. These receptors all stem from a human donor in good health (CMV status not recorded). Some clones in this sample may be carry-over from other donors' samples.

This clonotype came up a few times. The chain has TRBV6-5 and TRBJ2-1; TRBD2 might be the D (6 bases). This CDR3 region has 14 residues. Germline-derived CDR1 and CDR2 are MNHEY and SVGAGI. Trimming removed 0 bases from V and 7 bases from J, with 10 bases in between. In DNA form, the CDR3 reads TGTGCCAGCAGTTACTCGTTGGAGGGGAATGAGCAGTTCTTC. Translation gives CASSYSLEGNEQFF.

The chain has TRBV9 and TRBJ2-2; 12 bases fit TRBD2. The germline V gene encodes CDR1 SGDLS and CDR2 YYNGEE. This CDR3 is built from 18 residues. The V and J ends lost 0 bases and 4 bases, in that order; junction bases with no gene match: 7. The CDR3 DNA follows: TGTGCCAGCAGCGTAGGGGCTAGCGGGGGGGCAGGCACCGGGGAGCTGTTTTTT. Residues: CASSVGASGGAGTGELFF.

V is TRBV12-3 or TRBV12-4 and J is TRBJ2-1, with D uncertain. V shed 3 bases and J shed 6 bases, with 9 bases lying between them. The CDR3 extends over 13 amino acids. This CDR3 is CASSFETSNEQFF. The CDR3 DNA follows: TGTGCCAGCAGTTTTGAGACTTCCAATGAGCAGTTCTTC.

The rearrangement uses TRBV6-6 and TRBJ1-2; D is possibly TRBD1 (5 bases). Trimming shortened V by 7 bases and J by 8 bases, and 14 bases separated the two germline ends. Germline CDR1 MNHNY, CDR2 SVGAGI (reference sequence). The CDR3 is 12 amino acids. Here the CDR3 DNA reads TGTGCCAGCACAGCAGGGATTGACGGCTACACCTTC. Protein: CASTAGIDGYTF.

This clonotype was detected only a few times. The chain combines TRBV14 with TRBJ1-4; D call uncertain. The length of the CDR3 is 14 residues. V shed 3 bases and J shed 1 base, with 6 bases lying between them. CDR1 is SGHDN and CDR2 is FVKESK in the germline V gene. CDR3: CASSQYRTNEKLFF. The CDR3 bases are TGTGCCAGCAGCCAGTACAGAACTAATGAAAAACTGTTTTTT.

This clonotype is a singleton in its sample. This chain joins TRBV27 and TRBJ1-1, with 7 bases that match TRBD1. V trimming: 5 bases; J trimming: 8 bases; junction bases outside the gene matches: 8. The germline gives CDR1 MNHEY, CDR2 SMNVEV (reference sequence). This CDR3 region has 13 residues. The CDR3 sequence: CASSVAGTVEAFF. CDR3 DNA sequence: TGTGCCAGCAGTGTAGCCGGGACAGTCGAAGCTTTCTTT.

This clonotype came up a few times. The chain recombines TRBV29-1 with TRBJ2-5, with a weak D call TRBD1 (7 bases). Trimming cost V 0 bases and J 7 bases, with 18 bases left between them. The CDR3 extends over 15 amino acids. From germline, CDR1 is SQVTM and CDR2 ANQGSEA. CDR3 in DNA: TGCAGCGTTGAAGATCAGGCCAGGGGGGCTCGGACCCAGTACTTC. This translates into CSVEDQARGARTQYF.

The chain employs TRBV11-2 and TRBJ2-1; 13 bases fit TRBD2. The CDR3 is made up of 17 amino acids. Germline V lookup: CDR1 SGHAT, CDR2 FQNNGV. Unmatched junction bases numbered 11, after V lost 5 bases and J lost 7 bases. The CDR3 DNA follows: TGTGCCAGCAGCCTAACCGGGACTAGCGGGGCCGGGAATGAGCAGTTCTTC. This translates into CASSLTGTSGAGNEQFF. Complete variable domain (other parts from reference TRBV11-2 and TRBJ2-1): EAGVAQSPRYKIIEKRQSVAFWCNPISGHATLYWYQQILGQGPKLLIQFQNNGVVDDSQLPKDRFSAERLKGVDSTLKIQPAKLEDSAVYLCASSLTGTSGAGNEQFFGPGTRLTVL.

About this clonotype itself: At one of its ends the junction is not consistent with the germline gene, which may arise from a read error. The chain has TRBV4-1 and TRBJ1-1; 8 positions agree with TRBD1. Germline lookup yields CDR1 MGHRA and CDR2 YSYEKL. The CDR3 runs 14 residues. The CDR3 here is CATSLDRGDTEAFF. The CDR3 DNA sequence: TGCGCCACCAGCCTTGACAGGGGTGACACTGAAGCTTTCTTT.

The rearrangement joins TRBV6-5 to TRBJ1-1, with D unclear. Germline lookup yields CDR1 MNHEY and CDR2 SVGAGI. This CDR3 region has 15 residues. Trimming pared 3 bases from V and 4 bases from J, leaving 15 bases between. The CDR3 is CASSYYLGIATEAFF. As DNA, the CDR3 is TGTGCCAGCAGTTATTATCTGGGAATAGCCACTGAAGCTTTCTTT.

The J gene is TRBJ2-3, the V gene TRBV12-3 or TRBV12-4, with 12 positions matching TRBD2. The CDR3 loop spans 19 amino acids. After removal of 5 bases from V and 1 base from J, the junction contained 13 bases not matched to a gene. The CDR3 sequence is CASSPRGTSGWAGTDTQYF. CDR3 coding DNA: TGTGCCAGCAGTCCACGGGGGACTAGCGGGTGGGCGGGCACAGATACGCAGTATTTT.

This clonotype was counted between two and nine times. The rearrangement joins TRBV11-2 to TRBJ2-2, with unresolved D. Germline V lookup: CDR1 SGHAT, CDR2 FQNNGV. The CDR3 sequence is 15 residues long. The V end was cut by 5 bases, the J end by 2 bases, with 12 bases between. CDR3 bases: TGTGCCAGCAGCCTCCGTGGGGTTAACACCGGGGAGCTGTTTTTT. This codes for CASSLRGVNTGELFF. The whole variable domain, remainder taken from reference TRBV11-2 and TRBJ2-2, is EAGVAQSPRYKIIEKRQSVAFWCNPISGHATLYWYQQILGQGPKLLIQFQNNGVVDDSQLPKDRFSAERLKGVDSTLKIQPAKLEDSAVYLCASSLRGVNTGELFFGEGSRLTVL.

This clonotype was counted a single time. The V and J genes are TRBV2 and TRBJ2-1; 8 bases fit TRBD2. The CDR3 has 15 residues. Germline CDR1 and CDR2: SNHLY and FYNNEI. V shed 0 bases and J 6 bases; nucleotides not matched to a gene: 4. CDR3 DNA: TGTGCCAGCAGTGAAGCGAGCGGGGGTTTCAATGAGCAGTTCTTC. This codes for CASSEASGGFNEQFF.

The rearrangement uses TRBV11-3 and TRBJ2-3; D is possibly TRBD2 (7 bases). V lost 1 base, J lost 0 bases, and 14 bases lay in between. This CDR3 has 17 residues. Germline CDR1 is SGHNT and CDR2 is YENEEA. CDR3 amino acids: CASSLGRGGSSTDTQYF. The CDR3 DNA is TGTGCCAGCAGCTTAGGTCGCGGGGGCTCTAGCACAGATACGCAGTATTTT.

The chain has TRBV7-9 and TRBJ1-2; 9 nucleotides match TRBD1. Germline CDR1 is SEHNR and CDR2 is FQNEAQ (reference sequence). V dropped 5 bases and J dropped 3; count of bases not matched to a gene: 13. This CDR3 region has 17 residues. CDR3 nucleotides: TGTGCCAGCAGCCAAGTGTCAAACAGGGGGCGTTACTATGGCTACACCTTC. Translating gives CASSQVSNRGRYYGYTF.

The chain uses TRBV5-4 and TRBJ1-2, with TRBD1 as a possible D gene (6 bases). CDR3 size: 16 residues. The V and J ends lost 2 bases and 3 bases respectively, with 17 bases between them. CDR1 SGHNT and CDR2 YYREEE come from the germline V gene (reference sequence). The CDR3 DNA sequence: TGTGCCAGCAGCTTAGGGGGGCCAGGGTTGGACTATGGCTACACCTTC. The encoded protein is CASSLGGPGLDYGYTF.

The CDR3 DNA is TGTGCCATCAGCGGACTGCCTTACTCTGGGGCCAACGTCCTGACTTTC. It specifies CAISGLPYSGANVLTF. This sequence joins TRBV10-3 and TRBJ2-6; tentative D call: TRBD2 (5 bases). Germline-derived CDR1 and CDR2 are ENHRY and SYGVKD. CDR3 size: 16 residues. V shed 6 bases and J shed 0 bases, with 12 bases lying between them.

The CDR3 bases are TGTGCCAGCAGTGAGGGGATGGGGGGCGAAAACACTGAAGCTTTCTTT. Its protein is CASSEGMGGENTEAFF. The chain recombines TRBV6-4 with TRBJ1-1; tentatively, D is TRBD1 (6 bases). The germline gives CDR1 MRHNA, CDR2 SNTAGT. This CDR3 is built from 16 residues. V was pared by 3 bases and J by 2 bases, with 16 bases between.

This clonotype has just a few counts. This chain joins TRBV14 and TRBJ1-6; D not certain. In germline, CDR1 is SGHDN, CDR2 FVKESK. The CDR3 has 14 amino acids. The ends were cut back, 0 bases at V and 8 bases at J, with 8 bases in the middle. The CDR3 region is CASSQEDGDSPLHF. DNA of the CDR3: TGTGCCAGCAGCCAAGAAGACGGGGATTCACCCCTCCACTTT.

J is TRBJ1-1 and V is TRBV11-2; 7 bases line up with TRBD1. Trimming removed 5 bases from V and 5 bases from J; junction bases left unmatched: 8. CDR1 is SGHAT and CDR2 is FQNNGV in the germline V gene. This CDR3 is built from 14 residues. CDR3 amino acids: CASSPGARGTEAFF. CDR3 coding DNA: TGTGCCAGCAGCCCCGGGGCCAGGGGGACTGAAGCTTTCTTT. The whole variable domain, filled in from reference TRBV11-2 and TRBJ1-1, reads EAGVAQSPRYKIIEKRQSVAFWCNPISGHATLYWYQQILGQGPKLLIQFQNNGVVDDSQLPKDRFSAERLKGVDSTLKIQPAKLEDSAVYLCASSPGARGTEAFFGQGTRLTVV.

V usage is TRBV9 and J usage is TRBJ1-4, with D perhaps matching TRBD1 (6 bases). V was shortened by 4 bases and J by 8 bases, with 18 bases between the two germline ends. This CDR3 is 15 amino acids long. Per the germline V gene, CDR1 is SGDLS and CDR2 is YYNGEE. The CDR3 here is CASSPQPGGGEKLFF. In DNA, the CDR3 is TGTGCCAGCAGCCCCCAGCCGGGAGGGGGGGAAAAACTGTTTTTT.

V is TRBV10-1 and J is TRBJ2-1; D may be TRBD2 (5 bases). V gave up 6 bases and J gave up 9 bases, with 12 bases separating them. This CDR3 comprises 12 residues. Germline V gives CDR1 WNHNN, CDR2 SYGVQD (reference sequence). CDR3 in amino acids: CASRDSGGEQFF. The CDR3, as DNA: TGCGCCAGCAGGGACTCGGGTGGTGAGCAGTTCTTC.

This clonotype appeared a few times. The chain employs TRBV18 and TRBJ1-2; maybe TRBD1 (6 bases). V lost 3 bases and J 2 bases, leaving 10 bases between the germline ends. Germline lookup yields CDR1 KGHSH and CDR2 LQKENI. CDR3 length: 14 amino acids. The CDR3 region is CASSPMDSNYGYTF. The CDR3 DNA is TGTGCCAGCTCACCGATGGACAGCAACTATGGCTACACCTTC.

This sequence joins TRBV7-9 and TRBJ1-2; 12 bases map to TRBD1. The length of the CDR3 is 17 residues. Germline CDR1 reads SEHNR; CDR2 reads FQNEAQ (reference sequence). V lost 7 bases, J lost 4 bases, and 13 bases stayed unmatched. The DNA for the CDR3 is TGTGCCAGCAACTTCCCCGGGACAGGGGGCTGGGGCTATGGCTACACCTTC. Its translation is CASNFPGTGGWGYGYTF.

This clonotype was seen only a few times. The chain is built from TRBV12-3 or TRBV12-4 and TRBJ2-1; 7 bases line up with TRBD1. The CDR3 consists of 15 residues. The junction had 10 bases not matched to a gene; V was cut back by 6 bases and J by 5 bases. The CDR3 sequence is CASSPRQGHDNEQFF. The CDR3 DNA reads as TGTGCCAGCAGCCCTCGACAGGGTCATGACAATGAGCAGTTCTTC.

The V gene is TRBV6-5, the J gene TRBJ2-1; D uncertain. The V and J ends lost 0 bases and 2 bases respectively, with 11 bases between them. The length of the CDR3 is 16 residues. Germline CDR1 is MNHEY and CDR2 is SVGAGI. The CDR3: CASSYSHLYPYNEQFF. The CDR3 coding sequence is TGTGCCAGCAGTTACTCTCACCTCTACCCCTACAATGAGCAGTTCTTC.

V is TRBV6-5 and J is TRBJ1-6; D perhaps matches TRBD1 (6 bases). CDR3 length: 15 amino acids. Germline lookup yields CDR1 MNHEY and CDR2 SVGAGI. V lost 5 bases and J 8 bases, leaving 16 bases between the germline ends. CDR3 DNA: TGTGCCAGCAGTCCTGCCAGGGGTGCGGATTCACCCCTCCACTTT. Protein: CASSPARGADSPLHF.

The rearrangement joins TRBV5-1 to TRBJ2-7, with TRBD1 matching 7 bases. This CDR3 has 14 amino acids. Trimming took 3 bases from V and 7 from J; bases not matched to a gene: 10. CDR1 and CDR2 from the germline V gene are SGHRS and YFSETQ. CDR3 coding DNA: TGCGCCAGCAGCTGCCCGACAGGGTCTGGAGAGCAGTACGTC. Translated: CASSCPTGSGEQYV.

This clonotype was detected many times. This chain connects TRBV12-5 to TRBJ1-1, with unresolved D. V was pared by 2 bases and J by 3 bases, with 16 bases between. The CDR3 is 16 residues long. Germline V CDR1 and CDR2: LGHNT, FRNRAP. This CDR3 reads CASGLPNGVGDTEAFF. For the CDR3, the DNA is TGTGCTAGTGGTTTGCCGAACGGAGTTGGGGACACTGAAGCTTTCTTT.

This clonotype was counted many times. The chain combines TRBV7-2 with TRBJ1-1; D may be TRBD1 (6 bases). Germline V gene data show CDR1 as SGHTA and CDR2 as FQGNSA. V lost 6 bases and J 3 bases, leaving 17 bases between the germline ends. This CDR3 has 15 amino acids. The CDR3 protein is CASSQNRVGDTEAFF. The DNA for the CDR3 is TGTGCCAGCAGTCAAAACAGGGTGGGGGACACTGAAGCTTTCTTT.

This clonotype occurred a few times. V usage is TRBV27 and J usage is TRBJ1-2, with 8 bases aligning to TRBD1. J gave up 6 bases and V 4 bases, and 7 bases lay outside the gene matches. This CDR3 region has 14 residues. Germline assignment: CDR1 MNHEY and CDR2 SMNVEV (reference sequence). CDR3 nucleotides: TGTGCCAGCAGTTCTGGACAGGGCTGGAATGGCTACACCTTC. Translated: CASSSGQGWNGYTF.